These 21 T cell receptor beta chains came from one sample sequenced in a study of a mutant IDH1 vaccine in newly diagnosed glioma. These TCRs are of unknown antigen specificity. The sample's time point: week 23, last vaccination. The vaccine gave 300 ug of a 20-mer mutant IDH1 peptide subcutaneously per dose. Measured with immunoSEQ multiplex PCR; TCRdb has only the in-frame clones, and not every one. The sample shows approximately 67,000 clones, 75% to 90% of them seen only once. The starting material was PBMCs, obtained from a glioma patient whose treatment included an IDH1 peptide vaccine. These receptor sequences come from a man between 18 and 29 years old with glioma.

This chain joins TRBV6-1 and TRBJ1-5; 8 bases line up with TRBD1. V dropped 3 bases and J dropped 7; count of bases not matched to a gene: 5. This CDR3 is built from 14 residues. The V gene's germline CDR1 is MNHNS and CDR2 SASEGT. The chain's CDR3 is CASSDRTGTQPQHF. DNA for the CDR3: TGTGCCAGCAGTGACCGGACAGGGACCCAGCCCCAGCATTTT.

This clone was seen just once. V is TRBV7-8 and J is TRBJ2-7, with 9 nucleotides matching TRBD2. J gave up 2 bases and V 6 bases, and 8 bases lay outside the gene matches. The CDR3 spans 15 residues. Germline-derived CDR1 and CDR2 are SGHVS and FQNEAQ. The CDR3 DNA reads as TGTGCCAGCAGGGTATCAGCGGGAGGTACCTACGAGCAGTACTTC. This sequence encodes CASRVSAGGTYEQYF.

The chain recombines TRBV7-3 with TRBJ2-2; 12 bases fit TRBD2. Trimming cost V 3 bases and J 8 bases; bases outside gene matches: 13. Germline assignment: CDR1 SGHTA and CDR2 FQGTGA. CDR3 length: 18 residues. CDR3: CASSFILAGGPGSGELFF. For the CDR3, the DNA is TGTGCCAGCAGCTTTATCCTAGCGGGAGGGCCTGGTTCTGGGGAGCTGTTTTTT.

The chain carries TRBV12-5 and TRBJ2-1, with TRBD2 matching over 10 bases. The germline V gene has CDR1 LGHNT and CDR2 FRNRAP. The CDR3 contains 16 residues. Germline trimming cut 0 bases from V and 6 bases from J; bases unmatched to any gene: 5. CDR3: CASGLVIAGGGNEQFF. Here the CDR3 DNA reads TGTGCTAGTGGTTTGGTAATAGCGGGAGGTGGCAATGAGCAGTTCTTC.

This clone has just one count. V is TRBV13 and J is TRBJ2-6, with 7 bases fitting TRBD2. This CDR3 contains 18 residues. With V trimmed by 4 bases and J by 0 bases, 9 bases remained unmatched. Germline CDR1 is PRHDT and CDR2 is FYEKMQ (reference sequence). The CDR3 reads CASSSGGTDYSGANVLTF. CDR3 nucleotides: TGTGCCAGCAGCTCCGGGGGGACTGACTACTCTGGGGCCAACGTCCTGACTTTC.

The genes are TRBV15 and TRBJ2-2; the D is unclear. Trimming pared 5 bases from V and 0 bases from J, leaving 7 bases between. The CDR3 is made up of 14 amino acids. Per germline, CDR1 LNHNV and CDR2 YYDKDF (reference sequence). CDR3 sequence: CATSPRPNTGELFF. The CDR3 nucleotides are TGTGCCACCAGCCCCCGACCGAACACCGGGGAGCTGTTTTTT.

This clone was seen a handful of times. The chain combines TRBV19 with TRBJ1-1; D remains ambiguous. The germline CDR1 and CDR2 sequences are LNHDA and SQIVND (reference sequence). Trimming removed 7 bases from V and 0 bases from J, with 6 bases in between. The length of the CDR3 is 12 residues. As DNA, the CDR3 is TGTGCCAGTAAGAACGTGAACACTGAAGCTTTCTTT. It translates to CASKNVNTEAFF. Full variable domain (missing parts from reference TRBV19 and TRBJ1-1): DGGITQSPKYLFRKEGQNVTLSCEQNLNHDAMYWYRQDPGQGLRLIYYSQIVNDFQKGDIAEGYSVSREKKESFPLTVTSAQKNPTAFYLCASKNVNTEAFFGQGTRLTVV.

The chain carries TRBV5-4 and TRBJ2-2; D might be TRBD2 (6 bases). The V gene's germline CDR1 is SGHNT and CDR2 YYREEE (reference sequence). CDR3 length: 16 residues. Trimming took off 3 bases at V and 1 base at J, with 13 bases between the two ends. The CDR3 DNA sequence: TGTGCCAGCAGCTCAGGAGACGGGAGGAACACCGGGGAGCTGTTTTTT. Residues: CASSSGDGRNTGELFF.

The chain joins TRBV10-3 to TRBJ2-7, with D perhaps matching TRBD1 (6 bases). V lost 4 bases, J lost 3 bases, and 13 bases lay in between. CDR1 is ENHRY and CDR2 is SYGVKD in the germline V gene. This CDR3 contains 14 residues. The CDR3 loop is CAISGTDTSYEQYF. The DNA for the CDR3 is TGTGCCATCAGTGGGACAGACACGAGCTACGAGCAGTACTTC.

The chain couples TRBV19 to TRBJ1-1; the match to TRBD1 covers 10 bases. This CDR3 has 14 residues. Losses at the gene ends were 5 bases for V and 4 bases for J; bases not matched to a gene: 4. CDR1 LNHDA and CDR2 SQIVND come from the germline V gene (reference sequence). The CDR3 protein is CASSSGQGFTEAFF. The CDR3 nucleotides read TGTGCCAGTAGTTCGGGACAGGGGTTCACTGAAGCTTTCTTT. Full variable domain (remainder filled in from reference TRBV19 and TRBJ1-1): DGGITQSPKYLFRKEGQNVTLSCEQNLNHDAMYWYRQDPGQGLRLIYYSQIVNDFQKGDIAEGYSVSREKKESFPLTVTSAQKNPTAFYLCASSSGQGFTEAFFGQGTRLTVV.

The rearrangement joins TRBV5-1 to TRBJ2-4; 10 nucleotides match TRBD2. The germline V gene has CDR1 SGHRS and CDR2 YFSETQ. Losses at the gene ends were 0 bases for V and 3 bases for J; bases not matched to a gene: 6. The CDR3 has 17 residues. The CDR3 coding sequence is TGCGCCAGCAGCTTGGAAGCGGGAGGGCCAATCAAAAACATTCAGTACTTC. This encodes CASSLEAGGPIKNIQYF.

This clone was found once. V usage is TRBV19 and J usage is TRBJ1-2; 10 bases line up with TRBD1. Germline CDR1 is LNHDA and CDR2 is SQIVND (reference sequence). This CDR3 has 15 residues. The trim removed 4 bases at V and 7 bases at J, leaving 9 bases unmatched. The CDR3 sequence: CASSTGQGRGGGYTF. DNA for the CDR3: TGTGCCAGTAGTACGGGACAGGGGCGCGGGGGTGGCTACACCTTC.

V and J are TRBV15 and TRBJ2-2; D is perhaps TRBD1 (5 bases). Trimming removed 8 bases from V and 4 bases from J, with 17 bases in between. Looked up from germline, CDR1 is LNHNV and CDR2 is YYDKDF (reference sequence). CDR3 length equals 15 residues. As DNA, the CDR3 is TGTGCCACCGCTCAGGGTAGAGTAATCACCGGGGAGCTGTTTTTT. Protein product: CATAQGRVITGELFF.

This clone showed up just once. The gene calls are TRBV5-1 and TRBJ2-2, with 9 positions matching TRBD1. Germline assignment: CDR1 SGHRS and CDR2 YFSETQ. This CDR3 comprises 15 residues. V lost 4 bases and J lost 4; bases outside the gene matches: 5. The CDR3 nucleotides are TGCGCCAGCAGCAAAGGGGACAGGGTCACCGGGGAGCTGTTTTTT. Encoded protein: CASSKGDRVTGELFF.

The chain couples TRBV5-1 to TRBJ2-3; D possibly corresponds to TRBD2 (5 bases). The ends were cut back, 0 bases at V and 0 bases at J, with 5 bases in the middle. This CDR3 comprises 14 residues. Germline CDR1 and CDR2: SGHRS and YFSETQ. The CDR3 DNA follows: TGCGCCAGCAGCTTGGGGACTAGCACAGATACGCAGTATTTT. It is translated as CASSLGTSTDTQYF.

CDR3 sequence: CASSTRGNEQFF. Here the CDR3 DNA reads TGTGCCAGCAGTACTAGGGGCAATGAGCAGTTCTTC. The chain is built from TRBV6-5 and TRBJ2-1; possibly TRBD1 or TRBD2 for D (5 bases each). The CDR3 contains 12 residues. From germline, CDR1 is MNHEY and CDR2 SVGAGI. Trimming cost V 5 bases and J 6 bases, with 8 bases left between them.

V and J are TRBV6-4 and TRBJ2-1, with 8 nucleotides matching TRBD2. The CDR3 totals 16 residues. The V segment lost 3 bases and the J segment 6 bases; nucleotides outside the gene matches: 10. CDR1 MRHNA and CDR2 SNTAGT come from the germline V gene. DNA for the CDR3: TGTGCCAGCAGTGATCGGACTAGCTTAGGGCGCAATGAGCAGTTCTTC. Protein sequence: CASSDRTSLGRNEQFF.

This clone appeared a few times. The genes are TRBV19 and TRBJ1-2, with no clear D. The CDR3 contains 15 residues. The germline CDR1 and CDR2 sequences are LNHDA and SQIVND (reference sequence). Trimming pared 1 base from V and 0 bases from J, leaving 9 bases between. The CDR3 is CASSIAGRANYGYTF. In DNA form, the CDR3 reads TGTGCCAGTAGTATAGCAGGTCGAGCTAACTATGGCTACACCTTC.

The chain employs TRBV7-2 and TRBJ2-7; 7 positions match TRBD1. Germline V gene sequence: CDR1 SGHTA, CDR2 FQGNSA. With 3 bases clipped from V and 3 bases from J, the junction kept 5 bases outside the gene matches. The CDR3 has 14 residues. CDR3 protein: CASSFRDSIYEQYF. For the CDR3, the DNA is TGTGCCAGCAGCTTCCGGGACAGTATCTACGAGCAGTACTTC.

The CDR3 protein is CASSLGVGYSNQPQHF. The CDR3, as DNA: TGTGCCAGCAGCTTAGGGGTTGGATATAGCAATCAGCCCCAGCATTTT. This chain links TRBV5-4 with TRBJ1-5; TRBD1 might be the D (5 bases). Germline CDR1 SGHNT, CDR2 YYREEE (reference sequence). The length of the CDR3 is 16 residues. Trimming cost V 2 bases and J 0 bases, with 12 bases left between them.

The CDR3 region has the DNA TGTGCCAGCAGTCGTGGCATCTTCTACGAGCAGTACTTC. Protein: CASSRGIFYEQYF. The chain carries TRBV27 and TRBJ2-7, with no clear D. Trimming left V 5 bases short and J 3 bases short, with 11 bases between. Germline CDR1 reads MNHEY; CDR2 reads SMNVEV (reference sequence). This CDR3 is 13 amino acids long.